This is a list of T cell receptor beta chains from one sample in a study of Ad26.COV2.S vaccination and SARS-CoV-2 variants. The assay was immunoSEQ multiplex PCR, and TCRdb's table has in-frame clones only and misses some. This sample yields 300,000 to 500,000 clones, of which about nine tenths are seen a single time; more than 3% belongs to the top ten. The sequenced sample was peripheral blood, obtained in a trial of Ad26.COV2.S vaccine versus placebo. These TCRs come from a person aged 18 to 59 who received the Ad26.COV2.S COVID-19 vaccine or a placebo. CDR3s include the opening cysteine and the closing phenylalanine or tryptophan.

V gene	J gene	CDR3 protein
TRBV15	TRBJ2-5	CATSRDRDRWGETQYF
TRBV11-2	TRBJ1-2	CASRPAHLFYGYTF
TRBV9	TRBJ2-5	CASSRGNQETQYF
TRBV3-1/TRBV3-2	TRBJ1-2	CASSQVGQGTNYGYTF
TRBV24-1	TRBJ2-3	CATSDTTFTDTQYF
TRBV6-4	TRBJ1-1	CASKGHRNTEAFF
TRBV27	TRBJ1-2	CASSGDNRFYTF
TRBV6-5	TRBJ1-1	CASSRTRQTNTEAFF
TRBV29-1	TRBJ1-1	CSVAQQGGITEAFF
TRBV28	TRBJ1-5	CASSLLNQPQHF
TRBV3-1/TRBV3-2	TRBJ2-3	CATSIGPHSTDTQYF
TRBV6-4	TRBJ1-1	CASAPKDREQAFF
TRBV11-2	TRBJ2-5	CASSLDLGLGWRETQYF
TRBV6-5	TRBJ1-5	CASRPDETGQPQHF
TRBV12-3/TRBV12-4	TRBJ2-1	CASSFSIDEQFF
TRBV6-5	TRBJ1-2	CASTGVISYGYTF
TRBV5-1	TRBJ1-5	CASRDAPGNQPQHF
TRBV19	TRBJ1-6	CASSPRTDSPLHF
TRBV10-3	TRBJ2-1	CAIGGAGTGSYNEQFF
TRBV7-9	TRBJ2-5	CASSPPWRETQYF
TRBV7-8	TRBJ1-1	CASSLEVSTEAFF
TRBV7-9	TRBJ2-5	CASSNRGRHQETQYF
TRBV6-6	TRBJ1-2	CASTSDYGYTF
TRBV6-1	TRBJ1-6	CASSEFGGVNSPLHF
TRBV24-1	TRBJ2-7	CATSASREADEQYF
TRBV30	TRBJ1-2	CAWSAGPYGYTF
TRBV18	TRBJ2-6	CASSPPSGANVLTF
TRBV4-1	TRBJ2-5	CASSRDPRLETQYF
TRBV7-8	TRBJ2-7	CASTSGGASYEQYF
TRBV6-6	TRBJ2-3	CASSYSGDTQYF
TRBV6-5	TRBJ2-7	CASSLRDRGIYEQYF
TRBV6-1	TRBJ2-6	CASSEASGGASGANVLTF
TRBV5-1	TRBJ1-2	CASSSDAGGYTF
TRBV7-9	TRBJ2-1	CASSPPRLTNNERFF
TRBV6-2/TRBV6-3	TRBJ2-2	CASSQGLGSGGVLTGELFF
TRBV5-1	TRBJ2-3	CASRRVLTTDTQYF
TRBV7-9	TRBJ1-2	CASSLVGGQTLGYTF
TRBV6-2/TRBV6-3	TRBJ2-5	CASSPGTPETQYF